This paragraph covers one T cell receptor (beta chain) sequence. Those enrolled, adults aged roughly 18 to 89 years, came from around 24 US areas. The data belong to a study of blood T cell repertoires in COVID-19. Study-level background: Whether acute or convalescent, the COVID-19 samples came from the United States, Italy and Spain.

Original methodology: Reference gene primers were amplified, and this amplification served to estimate nucleated cell counts. Method: immunoSEQ multiplex PCR; TCRdb's copy keeps in-frame clones and lacks some. V and J calls and clone size come straight from that table; D and trimming were deduced from the DNA. The sample lists some 260,000 clones; 80% to 90% were seen once. The sequenced material came from PBMCs or T cells enriched from blood (not recorded which). This TCR was sampled from a man under 40 with acute COVID-19.

This chain's CDR3 is CASSAFIGGANNSPLHF. The DNA of the CDR3 is TGTGCCAGCAGTGCTTTTATAGGGGGCGCAAATAATTCACCCCTCCACTTT. This rearrangement joins TRBV2 to TRBJ1-6, with TRBD1 matching over 7 bases. J lost 5 bases, V lost 4 bases, and 11 bases had no gene match. Germline loops: CDR1 SNHLY, CDR2 FYNNEI. CDR3 length: 17 amino acids.